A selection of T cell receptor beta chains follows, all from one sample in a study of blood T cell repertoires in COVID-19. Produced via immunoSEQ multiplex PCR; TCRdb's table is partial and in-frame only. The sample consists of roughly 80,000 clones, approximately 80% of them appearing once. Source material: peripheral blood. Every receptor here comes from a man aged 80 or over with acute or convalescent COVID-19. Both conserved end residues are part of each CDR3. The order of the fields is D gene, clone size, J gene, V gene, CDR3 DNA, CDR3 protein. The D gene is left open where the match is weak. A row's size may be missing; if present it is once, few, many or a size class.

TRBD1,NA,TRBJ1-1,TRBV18,TGTGCCAGCTCACCTCGGGACAGGGGGCTCGCTGAAGCTTTCTTT,CASSPRDRGLAEAFF
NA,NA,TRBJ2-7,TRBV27,TGTGCCAGCAGTCCCCCTGGGCGCCCCTACGAGCAGTACTTC,CASSPPGRPYEQYF
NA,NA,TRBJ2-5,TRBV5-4,TGTGCCAGCAGCTGGGGCAGGGGTGAGACCCAGTACTTC,CASSWGRGETQYF
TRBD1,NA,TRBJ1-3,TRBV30,TGTGCCTGGAGTGTTGGGACAGGGCGCGGAAACACCATATATTTT,CAWSVGTGRGNTIYF
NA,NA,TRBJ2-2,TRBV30,TGTGCCTGGAGTCCCAAGACAGGCCGGTCCGGGGAGCTGTTTTTT,CAWSPKTGRSGELFF
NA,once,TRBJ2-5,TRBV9,TGTGCCAGCACCCCTTCAAGCCGGGGGGAGACCCAGTACTTC,CASTPSSRGETQYF
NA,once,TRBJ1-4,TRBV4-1,TGCGCCAGCAGCTTGCAGGGTCCAACTAATGAAAAACTGTTTTTT,CASSLQGPTNEKLFF
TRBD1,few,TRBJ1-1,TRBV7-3,TGTGCCAGCAGCTTGGTCCCGGGACAGGGGGTGGCTTTCTTT,CASSLVPGQGVAFF
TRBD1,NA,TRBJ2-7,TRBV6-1,TGTGCCAGCAGTGATCCGGGACAGGGGCTCGCCGAGCAGTACTTC,CASSDPGQGLAEQYF
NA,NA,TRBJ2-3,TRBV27,TGTGCCAGCAGTTTAACTACTAGCACAGATACGCAGTATTTT,CASSLTTSTDTQYF
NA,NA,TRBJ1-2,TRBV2,TGTGCCAGCAGTGAGCGGAGTGCCGATCTCTATGGCTACACCTTC,CASSERSADLYGYTF
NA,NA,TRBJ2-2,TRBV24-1,TGTGCCACCAGTGATCGGACCGCGGGCACCGGGGAGCTGTTTTTT,CATSDRTAGTGELFF
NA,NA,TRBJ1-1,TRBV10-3,TGTGCCATCAGCCCCAGGGAACAGAACACTGAAGCTTTCTTT,CAISPREQNTEAFF
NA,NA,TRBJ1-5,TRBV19,TGTGCCAGTAGTTCTTCATCGGGGGGTAGCAATCAGCCCCAGCATTTT,CASSSSSGGSNQPQHF
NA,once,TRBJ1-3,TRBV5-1,TGCGCCAGCAGCTTGGGAGGGGGTACCCTCAACACCATATATTTT,CASSLGGGTLNTIYF
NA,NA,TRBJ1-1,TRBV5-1,TGCGCCAGCAGGGTCGTAGAGCAGGGCTTCACTGAAGCTTTCTTT,CASRVVEQGFTEAFF
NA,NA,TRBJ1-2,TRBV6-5,TGTGCCAGCAGTTATCCGGGGGGGACAGGCTACACCTTC,CASSYPGGTGYTF
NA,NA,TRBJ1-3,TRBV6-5,TGTGCCAGCAGTTTCTACGGCTCTGGAAACACCATATATTTT,CASSFYGSGNTIYF
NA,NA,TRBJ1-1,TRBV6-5,TGTGCTGCGGGGAGTAACACTGAAGCTTTCTTT,CAAGSNTEAFF
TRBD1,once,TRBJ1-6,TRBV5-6,TGTGCCAGCAGGTCCGGGACAGGAGCCTATAATTCACCCCTCCACTTT,CASRSGTGAYNSPLHF
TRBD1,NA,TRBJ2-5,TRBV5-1,TGCGCCAGCAGCATAACAGGGGGTGTAGAGACCCAGTACTTC,CASSITGGVETQYF
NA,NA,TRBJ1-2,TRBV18,TGTGCCAGCTCACCCGACAGAAACTATGGCTACACCTTC,CASSPDRNYGYTF
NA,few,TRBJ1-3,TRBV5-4,TGTGCCAGCAGCTCACAGGGATCTGGAAACACCATATATTTT,CASSSQGSGNTIYF
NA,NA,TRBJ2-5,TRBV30,TGTGCCTGGAGTTCAGCGACTTTCCAAGAGACCCAGTACTTC,CAWSSATFQETQYF
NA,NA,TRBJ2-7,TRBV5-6,TGTGCCAGCAGCTTGCAGGTCGGCGAGCAGTACTTC,CASSLQVGEQYF
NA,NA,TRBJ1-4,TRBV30,TGTGCCTGGAGTGTAGCGAATGCAGGGGAGGAAAAACTGTTTTTT,CAWSVANAGEEKLFF
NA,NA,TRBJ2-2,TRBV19,TGTGCCAGTAGTACCGGACTAACGAACACCGGGGAGCTGTTTTTT,CASSTGLTNTGELFF
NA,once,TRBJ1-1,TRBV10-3,TGTGCCATCAGTGAGAAGGACAGTTCGAACACTGAAGCTTTCTTT,CAISEKDSSNTEAFF
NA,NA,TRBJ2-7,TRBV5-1,TGCGCCAGCAGCTTTAACAGCCCCTACGAGCAGTACTTC,CASSFNSPYEQYF
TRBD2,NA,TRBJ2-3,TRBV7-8,TGTGCCAGCAGCTCGAGGGCGGGAGACACAGATACGCAGTATTTT,CASSSRAGDTDTQYF
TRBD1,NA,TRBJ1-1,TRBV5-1,TGCGCCAGCAGCCAGGACAGGGGGTCGGTTGCTGAAGCTTTCTTT,CASSQDRGSVAEAFF
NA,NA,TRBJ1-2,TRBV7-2,TGTGCCAGCAGCTTAGCGGCCAGGGGAAACTATGGCTACACCTTC,CASSLAARGNYGYTF
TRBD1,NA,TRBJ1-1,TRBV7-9,TGTGCCAGCAGCTTCACCGGGACAGCTAAGACTGAAGCTTTCTTT,CASSFTGTAKTEAFF
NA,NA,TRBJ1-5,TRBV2,TGTGCCAGCAGTGAATCGGGGGGTTATAGCAATCAGCCCCAGCATTTT,CASSESGGYSNQPQHF
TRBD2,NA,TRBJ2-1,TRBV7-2,TGTGCCAGCAGCTTGGAGCGGGGCTACTACAATGAGCAGTTCTTC,CASSLERGYYNEQFF
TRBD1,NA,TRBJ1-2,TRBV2,TGTGCCAGCAAGGCAGGGGGCTTAGGAGGCTACACCTTC,CASKAGGLGGYTF
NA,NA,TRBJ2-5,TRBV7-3,TGTGCCAGCAGCTTAATGGGGGCGCCCCAAGAGACCCAGTACTTC,CASSLMGAPQETQYF
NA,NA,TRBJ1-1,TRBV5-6,TGTGCCAGCAGCGGACTAGGGTGGAACACTGAAGCTTTCTTT,CASSGLGWNTEAFF
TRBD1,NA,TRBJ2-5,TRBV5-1,TGCGCCAGCAGCTTGGACAGGGGCCAGGCCCAGTACTTC,CASSLDRGQAQYF
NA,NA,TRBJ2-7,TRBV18,TGTGCCAGCTCACCCCAAGACACGACCTACGAGCAGTACTTC,CASSPQDTTYEQYF
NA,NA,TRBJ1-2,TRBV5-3,TGTGCCAGAAGCTTGACAGTGAACTATGGCTACACCTTC,CARSLTVNYGYTF
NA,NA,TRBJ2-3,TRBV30,TGTGCCTGGACGTGGGCAGGGGGGCGGCCAGATACGCAGTATTTT,CAWTWAGGRPDTQYF
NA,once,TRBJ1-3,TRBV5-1,TGCGCCAGCAGCTTGTCGGTTTCTGGAAACACCATATATTTT,CASSLSVSGNTIYF
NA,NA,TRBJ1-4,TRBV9,TGTGCCAGCAGCACCGGGAGTGCAACTAATGAAAAACTGTTTTTT,CASSTGSATNEKLFF
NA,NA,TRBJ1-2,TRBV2,TGTGCCAGCAGTGAAAGTCGGGTATATGGCTACACCTTC,CASSESRVYGYTF
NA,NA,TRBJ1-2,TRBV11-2,TGTGCCAGCAGCTACAAAACAGGGACCTATGGCTACACCTTC,CASSYKTGTYGYTF
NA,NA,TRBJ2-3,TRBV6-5,TGTGCCAGCAGTCGGGGGGCTAGCACAGATACGCAGTATTTT,CASSRGASTDTQYF
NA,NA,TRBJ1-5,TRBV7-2,TGTGCCAGCAGCTCTTACCCCGGTCAGCCCCAGCATTTT,CASSSYPGQPQHF
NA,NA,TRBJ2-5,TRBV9,TGTGCCAGCAGCGTAGGCGTCGGGGCCGGGGGAGAGACCCAGTACTTC,CASSVGVGAGGETQYF
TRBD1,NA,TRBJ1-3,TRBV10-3,TGTGCCACACGGGACAGAGGATCTTGGGGCTCTGGAAACACCATATATTTT,CATRDRGSWGSGNTIYF
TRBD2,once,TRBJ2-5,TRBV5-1,TGCGCCAGCAGCCGGACTAGCGGGGGGAACCAAGAGACCCAGTACTTC,CASSRTSGGNQETQYF
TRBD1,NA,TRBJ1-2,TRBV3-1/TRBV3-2,TGTGCCAGCAGCCAAGAACCGAGTCGGGACAGGGGGAAAAGCTATGGCTACACCTTC,CASSQEPSRDRGKSYGYTF
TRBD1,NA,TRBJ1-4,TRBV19,TGTGCCAGTAGGGCCGGGACAGGGAATGAAAAACTGTTTTTT,CASRAGTGNEKLFF
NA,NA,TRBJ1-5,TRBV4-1,TGCGCCAGCAGCCTCCGGGAAGGGCACAATCAGCCCCAGCATTTT,CASSLREGHNQPQHF
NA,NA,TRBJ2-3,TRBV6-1,TGTGCCAGCAGTGAAGCGCCCCCAGTTCGCACAGATACGCAGTATTTT,CASSEAPPVRTDTQYF
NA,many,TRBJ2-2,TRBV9,TGTGCCAGCAGCGTAGCGGGACAAGGGTACACCGGGGAGCTGTTTTTT,CASSVAGQGYTGELFF
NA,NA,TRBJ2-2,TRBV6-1,TGTGCCAGCAGTGAAGGGGGGCCGAACACCGGGGAGCTGTTTTTT,CASSEGGPNTGELFF
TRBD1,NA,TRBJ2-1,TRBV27,TGTGCCAGCAGTACCCGACAGGGGATGGTCGATGAGCAGTTCTTC,CASSTRQGMVDEQFF
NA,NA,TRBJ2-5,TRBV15,TGTGCCACCAGCAGAGGTCGTCAAGAGACCCAGTACTTC,CATSRGRQETQYF
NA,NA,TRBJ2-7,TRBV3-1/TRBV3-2,TGTGCCAGCAGCCCAAGACAGGTAGGCGAGCAGTACTTC,CASSPRQVGEQYF